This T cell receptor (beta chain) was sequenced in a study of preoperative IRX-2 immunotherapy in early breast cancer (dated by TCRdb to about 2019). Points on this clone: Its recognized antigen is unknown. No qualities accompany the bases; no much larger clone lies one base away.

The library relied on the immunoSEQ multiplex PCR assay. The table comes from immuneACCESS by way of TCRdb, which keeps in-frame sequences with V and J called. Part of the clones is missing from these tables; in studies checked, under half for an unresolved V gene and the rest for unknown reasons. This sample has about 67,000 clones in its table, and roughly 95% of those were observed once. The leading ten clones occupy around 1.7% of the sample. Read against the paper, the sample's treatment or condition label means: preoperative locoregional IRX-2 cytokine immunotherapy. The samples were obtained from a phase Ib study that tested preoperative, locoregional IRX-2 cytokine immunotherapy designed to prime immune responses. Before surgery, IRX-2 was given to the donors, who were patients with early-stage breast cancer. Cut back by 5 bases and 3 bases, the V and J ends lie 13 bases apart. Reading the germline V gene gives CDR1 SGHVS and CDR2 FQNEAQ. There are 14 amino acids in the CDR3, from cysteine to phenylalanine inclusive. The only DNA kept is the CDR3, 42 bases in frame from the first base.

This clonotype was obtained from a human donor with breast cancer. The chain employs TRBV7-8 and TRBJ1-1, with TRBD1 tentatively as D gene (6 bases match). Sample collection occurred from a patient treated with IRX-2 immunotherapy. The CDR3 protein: CASSEQGEHTEAFF. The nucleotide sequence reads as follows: TGTGCCAGCAGCGAACAGGGAGAACACACTGAAGCTTTCTTT.